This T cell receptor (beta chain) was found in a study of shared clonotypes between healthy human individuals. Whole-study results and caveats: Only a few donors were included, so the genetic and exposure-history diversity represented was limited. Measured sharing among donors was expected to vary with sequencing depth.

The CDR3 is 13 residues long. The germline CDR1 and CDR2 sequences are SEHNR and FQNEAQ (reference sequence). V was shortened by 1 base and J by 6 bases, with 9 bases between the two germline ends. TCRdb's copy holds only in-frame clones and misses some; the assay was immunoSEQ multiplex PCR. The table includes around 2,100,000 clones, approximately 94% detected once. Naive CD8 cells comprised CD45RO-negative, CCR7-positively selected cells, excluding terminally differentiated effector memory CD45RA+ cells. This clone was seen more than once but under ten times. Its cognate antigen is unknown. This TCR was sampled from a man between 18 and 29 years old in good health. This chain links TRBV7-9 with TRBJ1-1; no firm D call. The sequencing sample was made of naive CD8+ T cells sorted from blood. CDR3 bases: TGTGCCAGCAGCTTAGTTCCAACAGCTGAAGCTTTCTTT. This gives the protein CASSLVPTAEAFF.